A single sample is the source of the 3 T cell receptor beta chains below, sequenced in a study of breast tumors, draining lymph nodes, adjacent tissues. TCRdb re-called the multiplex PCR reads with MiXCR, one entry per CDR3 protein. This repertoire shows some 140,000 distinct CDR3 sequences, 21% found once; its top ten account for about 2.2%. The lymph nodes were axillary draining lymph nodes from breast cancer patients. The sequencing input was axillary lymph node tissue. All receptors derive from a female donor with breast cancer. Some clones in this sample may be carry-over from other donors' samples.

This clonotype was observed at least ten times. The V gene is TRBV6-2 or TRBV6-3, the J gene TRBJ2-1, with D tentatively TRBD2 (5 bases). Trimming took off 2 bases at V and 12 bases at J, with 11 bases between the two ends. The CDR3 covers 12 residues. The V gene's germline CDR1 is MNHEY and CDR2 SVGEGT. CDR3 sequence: CASSYDRGPQFF. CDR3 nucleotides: TGTGCCAGCAGTTACGATCGCGGGCCGCAGTTCTTC.

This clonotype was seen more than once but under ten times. The DNA of the CDR3 is TGTGCCAGCACCGCCCTTCAGGGGGGCCCCACAGATACGCAGTATTTT. Translation: CASTALQGGPTDTQYF. The chain couples TRBV27 to TRBJ2-3; possibly TRBD1 for D (7 bases). The V end was cut by 7 bases, the J end by 2 bases, with 19 bases between. The CDR3 has 16 residues. Per the germline V gene, CDR1 is MNHEY and CDR2 is SMNVEV (reference sequence).

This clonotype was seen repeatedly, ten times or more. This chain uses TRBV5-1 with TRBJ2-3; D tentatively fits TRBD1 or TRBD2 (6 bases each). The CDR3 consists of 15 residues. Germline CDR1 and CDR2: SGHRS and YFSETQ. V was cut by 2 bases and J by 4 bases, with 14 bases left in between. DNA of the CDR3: TGCGCCAGCAGCTTAGACGAGGGGGGCGCAGATACGCAGTATTTT. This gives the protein CASSLDEGGADTQYF.